This T cell receptor beta chain was obtained from a study of shared clonotypes between healthy human individuals. Whole-study findings and limits: Non-shared clonotypes had lower generation probabilities than those shared by all four donors.

This table comes from immunoSEQ multiplex PCR, and its TCRdb copy is limited to in-frame clones, with some not included. The sample shows more than 1.2 million clones, approximately 98.5% of them seen only once. CDR1 is SGHAT and CDR2 is FQNNGV in the germline V gene. The CDR3 totals 12 residues. V lost 5 bases, J lost 5 bases, and 9 bases lay in between. Notes on this clone: Its antigen is not known.

The sequence was obtained from a man aged 30 to 39 in good health. The chain employs TRBV11-2 and TRBJ1-2; maybe TRBD1 (5 bases). Sequencing input: naive CD4+ T cells sorted from blood. Subset indicated: CD45RA+ positively selected. CDR3 coding DNA: TGTGCCAGCAGCAGTGAGGGGTATGGCTACACCTTC. It encodes CASSSEGYGYTF.